This entry features one TCR beta chain sequence. This sample was taken from a study of blood T cell repertoires in COVID-19. The CDR3 consists of 14 residues. CDR1 is LNHNV, CDR2 YYDKDF, per germline (reference sequence). The V gene lost 0 bases and the J gene lost 3 bases, with 6 bases spanning the gap. TCRdb's copy holds only in-frame clones and misses some; the assay was immunoSEQ multiplex PCR. The sample includes more than 300,000 clones, about 89% of them seen just once. V is TRBV15 and J is TRBJ2-4, with D perhaps TRBD1 (6 bases). The receptor comes from a woman in her 30s with COVID-19, enrolled during active disease. The sequencing input was peripheral blood. For the CDR3, the DNA is TGTGCCACCAGCAGAGAAGGGGGCAAAAACATTCAGTACTTC. This sequence encodes CATSREGGKNIQYF.